Following are 26 T cell receptor beta chains from one sample sequenced in a study of glioma-infiltrating T cells. The iRepertoire nested amplicon-rescue multiplex PCR amplified TCR alpha and beta CDR3s from RNA. Each CDR3 protein is one row after TCRdb ran MiXCR on the multiplex PCR reads. This repertoire shows about 400,000 distinct CDR3 sequences, more than 35% found once; its top ten account for more than 10%. What was sequenced was glioma tissue, nonneoplastic brain tissue, or PBMCs (not recorded which). The receptor source for this set is a human donor with low-grade glioma or glioblastoma, undergoing nonglioma brain surgery, or in good health (not recorded which).

This clonotype was seen a handful of times. The chain carries TRBV20-1 and TRBJ2-3; 10 bases line up with TRBD2. The J segment lost 4 bases and the V segment lost 6 bases, leaving 10 bases of the junction unmatched. The germline gives CDR1 DFQATT, CDR2 SNEGSKA (reference sequence). The CDR3 is 15 residues long. CDR3 coding DNA: TGCAGTGCCTCCGAGCGGGAGGGCCCCGCAGATACGCAGTATTTT. This encodes CSASEREGPADTQYF.

CDR3 sequence reads: CAIRAAGGTEAFF. CDR3 DNA: TGTGCCATCAGGGCCGCAGGGGGGACTGAAGCTTTCTTT. The chain carries TRBV10-3 and TRBJ1-1; 7 bases agree with TRBD1. CDR3 length: 13 amino acids. The V segment lost 6 bases and the J segment 5 bases; nucleotides outside the gene matches: 6. Germline V gene lookup returns CDR1 ENHRY and CDR2 SYGVKD.

There are a few counts of this clonotype. The chain links TRBV5-1 to TRBJ1-1, with D unresolved. The CDR3 contains 13 residues. V lost 0 bases, J lost 11 bases, and 14 bases lay in between. Germline loops: CDR1 SGHRS, CDR2 YFSETQ. In nucleotides, the CDR3 is TGCGCCAGCAGCTTGGGGGCCCCCATTGAGGCTTTCTTT. Translation: CASSLGAPIEAFF.

The rearrangement links TRBV11-2 to TRBJ2-5; no clear D. CDR1 is SGHAT, CDR2 FQNNGV, per germline. Trimming left V 3 bases short and J 4 bases short, with 9 bases between. The CDR3 is 13 residues long. The CDR3 DNA is TGTGCCAGCAGCTTGGTCCCCGGAGAGACCCAGTACTTC. Residues: CASSLVPGETQYF.

There are a few counts of this clonotype. The chain carries TRBV5-4 and TRBJ1-6; no reliable D call. From germline, CDR1 is SGHNT and CDR2 YYREEE (reference sequence). With 3 bases removed from V and 9 bases from J, the gap between germline ends came to 7 bases. The CDR3 is 12 amino acids. CDR3 in amino acids: CASSSARSPLHF. The CDR3 region has the DNA TGTGCCAGCAGCTCGGCCCGTTCACCCCTCCACTTT.

CDR3 sequence: CASSQRTENYEQYF. As DNA, the CDR3 is TGCGCCAGCAGCCAAAGGACAGAGAACTACGAGCAGTACTTC. The chain has TRBV4-3 and TRBJ2-7; D is perhaps TRBD1 (6 bases). The CDR3 has 14 amino acids. CDR1 is LGHNA and CDR2 is YSLEER in the germline V gene. V gave up 2 bases and J gave up 3 bases, with 11 bases separating them.

This clonotype was detected only once. It may be a read error: a sequence one base away is much more abundant. Here the CDR3 omits its conserved ending phenylalanine or tryptophan, so a read error is the likely source. CDR3 in amino acids: CASSLQGQGNIQYL. The DNA of the CDR3 is TGTGCCAGCAGTTTACAGGGACAGGGGAACATTCAGTACCTC. The rearrangement uses TRBV27 and TRBJ2-4; TRBD1 matches at 10 bases. Trimming removed 2 bases from V and 7 bases from J; junction bases left unmatched: 2. Germline CDR1 MNHEY, CDR2 SMNVEV (reference sequence). This CDR3 is built from 14 residues.

This clonotype was seen at least ten times. The V call is TRBV27, the J call TRBJ1-1; 7 bases agree with TRBD1. The V gene's germline CDR1 is MNHEY and CDR2 SMNVEV (reference sequence). Trimming removed 5 bases from V and 1 base from J; junction bases left unmatched: 19. This CDR3 is 19 amino acids long. The CDR3 reads CASSLSFYASTGRNTEAFF. In DNA form, the CDR3 reads TGTGCCAGCAGTCTCTCGTTTTACGCTTCGACAGGGAGGAACACTGAAGCTTTCTTT.

The chain carries TRBV7-6 and TRBJ2-5; 14 positions match TRBD2. From germline, CDR1 is SGHVS and CDR2 FNYEAQ. With 5 bases clipped from V and 5 bases from J, the junction kept 7 bases outside the gene matches. There are 16 residues in the CDR3. CDR3 in amino acids: CASSTGTSGSTETQYF. The DNA of the CDR3 is TGTGCCAGCAGCACTGGGACTAGCGGGAGTACGGAGACCCAGTACTTC.

The sample holds a few counts of this clonotype. V gene TRBV4-3 combines with J gene TRBJ2-7; 7 nucleotides align to TRBD1. V gave up 4 bases and J gave up 0 bases; unmatched junction bases: 6. Germline lookup yields CDR1 LGHNA and CDR2 YSLEER. The CDR3 has 15 amino acids. CDR3 bases: TGCGCCAGCAGCCGGGGGCAGGGGGTCTCCTACGAGCAGTACTTC. It translates to CASSRGQGVSYEQYF.

The chain carries TRBV4-1 and TRBJ2-1, with 8 bases lining up with TRBD1. Germline-derived CDR1 and CDR2 are MGHRA and YSYEKL. This CDR3 is built from 15 residues. Trimming removed 5 bases from V and 7 bases from J; junction bases left unmatched: 10. Here the CDR3 DNA reads TGCGCCAGCAGCTTTGCGGGGCAGGGGGCTAATGAGCAGTTCTTC. Protein sequence: CASSFAGQGANEQFF.

J is TRBJ1-5 and V is TRBV6-2 or TRBV6-3; the D is unclear. Germline CDR1 is MNHEY and CDR2 is SVGEGT. This CDR3 has 19 amino acids. The ends were cut back, 6 bases at V and 0 bases at J, with 24 bases in the middle. CDR3 region: CASSPTGLRLRYSNQPQHF. The DNA for the CDR3 is TGTGCCAGCAGCCCTACCGGACTCCGACTCCGCTATAGCAATCAGCCCCAGCATTTT.

A word on this clonotype: Being one base from a much bigger clone, this may be a read error. The J gene is TRBJ2-3, the V gene TRBV20-1, with a weak D call TRBD2 (5 bases). With 5 bases removed from V and 1 base from J, the gap between germline ends came to 13 bases. The CDR3 is made up of 14 amino acids. Germline V gives CDR1 DFQATT, CDR2 SNEGSKA (reference sequence). This CDR3 reads CSAYLEGGTDTQYF. The CDR3 DNA reads as TGCAGTGCTTATTTAGAGGGTGGCACAGATACGCAGTATTTT.

In this sample, this clonotype turned up once. The chain employs TRBV5-4 and TRBJ2-7; D might be TRBD2 (5 bases). Between the trimmed V and J ends, which lost 3 bases and 4 bases, there was a span of 11 bases. The germline V gene has CDR1 SGHNT and CDR2 YYREEE (reference sequence). The CDR3 length is 13 residues. Here the CDR3 reads CASSSYGGYEQYF. The CDR3 bases are TGTGCCAGCAGCTCCTACGGAGGTTACGAGCAGTACTTC.

This clonotype was counted a few times. The chain links TRBV12-3 or TRBV12-4 to TRBJ2-5; D may match TRBD1 or TRBD2 (5 bases each). The V and J ends lost 5 bases and 7 bases respectively, with 17 bases between them. This CDR3 region has 14 residues. In DNA, the CDR3 is TGTGCCAGCAGTAGGGACCGCCCAGGCGTGACCCAGTACTTC. Translating it yields CASSRDRPGVTQYF.

The chain employs TRBV11-1 and TRBJ2-5; D unclear. Germline V gives CDR1 SGHAT, CDR2 FQDESV (reference sequence). CDR3 length: 13 amino acids. Between the trimmed V and J ends, which lost 1 base and 3 bases, there was a span of 6 bases. In DNA, the CDR3 is TGTGCCAGCAGCTTAGGTCTTAAAGAGACCCAGTACTTC. It specifies CASSLGLKETQYF.

This clonotype was seen a handful of times. The chain is built from TRBV4-2 and TRBJ2-3; tentative D call: TRBD1 (6 bases). Per the germline V gene, CDR1 is LGHNA and CDR2 is YNFKEQ. The V gene lost 1 base and the J gene lost 2 bases, with 13 bases spanning the gap. The CDR3 spans 16 residues. CDR3 residues: CASSQVSGEPTDTQYF. The CDR3 nucleotides read TGTGCCAGCAGCCAAGTATCAGGGGAACCCACAGATACGCAGTATTTT.

This chain connects TRBV12-3 or TRBV12-4 to TRBJ2-5, with 7 bases lining up with TRBD1. The CDR3 has 14 amino acids. The junction had 8 bases not matched to a gene; V was cut back by 5 bases and J by 5 bases. CDR3 amino acids: CASSLRQGSETQYF. For the CDR3, the DNA is TGTGCCAGCAGTCTCAGACAGGGTTCCGAGACCCAGTACTTC.

This chain uses TRBV7-3 with TRBJ2-1; the match to TRBD2 covers 14 bases. The length of the CDR3 is 15 residues. CDR1 SGHTA and CDR2 FQGTGA come from the germline V gene. V lost 5 bases and J lost 10; bases outside the gene matches: 7. CDR3 bases: TGTGCCAGCAGCCTAGGGACTAGCGGGAGTCGGGAGCAGTTCTTC. Translation gives CASSLGTSGSREQFF.

This sequence joins TRBV5-8 and TRBJ2-7; 13 bases are shared with TRBD2. The CDR3 runs 16 residues. The J segment lost 2 bases and the V segment lost 4 bases, leaving 6 bases of the junction unmatched. Per the germline V gene, CDR1 is SGHTS and CDR2 is YDEGEE. The CDR3 DNA sequence: TGTGCCAGCAGCATTCTTACTAGCGGGAGGGCCTACGAGCAGTACTTC. It encodes CASSILTSGRAYEQYF.

This clonotype was seen only once. The junction departs from the called germline gene at one end, perhaps through a read error. This sequence joins TRBV27 and TRBJ1-1; D gene unclear. The germline gives CDR1 MNHEY, CDR2 SMNVEV (reference sequence). This CDR3 has 15 amino acids. The CDR3 protein is CASSLSKGRNTKAFF. In nucleotides, the CDR3 is TGTGCCAGCAGTTTATCGAAGGGTAGGAACACTAAAGCTTTCTTT.

The J gene is TRBJ1-3, the V gene TRBV11-1; possible D gene TRBD1, 5 bases. CDR3 length: 12 residues. Germline V gene sequence: CDR1 SGHAT, CDR2 FQDESV (reference sequence). Trimming took off 5 bases at V and 9 bases at J, with 11 bases between the two ends. CDR3 bases: TGTGCCAGCAGCCACGACGGGGGCACCATATATTTT. Translating it yields CASSHDGGTIYF.

The chain carries TRBV20-1 and TRBJ2-1, with D maybe TRBD2 (6 bases). Germline V gene lookup returns CDR1 DFQATT and CDR2 SNEGSKA (reference sequence). There are 12 residues in the CDR3. Trimming took 2 bases from V and 10 from J, leaving 12 bases between them. The CDR3 region has the DNA TGCAGTGCTAGAAACCGGGACTCCGAGCAGTTCTTC. Its protein product is CSARNRDSEQFF.

This chain connects TRBV15 to TRBJ2-5, with TRBD2 matching 7 bases. In germline, CDR1 is LNHNV, CDR2 YYDKDF (reference sequence). After removal of 3 bases from V and 5 bases from J, the junction contained 6 bases not matched to a gene. The CDR3 is 14 residues long. The CDR3 DNA is TGTGCCACCAGCAGTTCCCGGGACTATGAGACCCAGTACTTC. Its translation is CATSSSRDYETQYF.

Ten or more counts support this clonotype. V and J are TRBV28 and TRBJ2-3; no clear D gene. The CDR3 has 13 residues. In germline, CDR1 is MDHEN, CDR2 SYDVKM. V was shortened by 2 bases and J by 4 bases, with 7 bases between the two germline ends. CDR3 nucleotide sequence: TGTGCCAGCAGTTTACCGGCGTCAGATACGCAGTATTTT. It is translated as CASSLPASDTQYF.

The chain carries TRBV28 and TRBJ1-1; 7 bases are shared with TRBD1. The V gene end was trimmed by 8 bases and the J gene end by 1 base; junction bases not matched to a gene: 10. Per the germline V gene, CDR1 is MDHEN and CDR2 is SYDVKM. The CDR3 consists of 15 residues. The CDR3 region is CASLGGQSANTEAFF. The CDR3 DNA follows: TGTGCCAGCTTGGGGGGACAGTCCGCGAACACTGAAGCTTTCTTT.